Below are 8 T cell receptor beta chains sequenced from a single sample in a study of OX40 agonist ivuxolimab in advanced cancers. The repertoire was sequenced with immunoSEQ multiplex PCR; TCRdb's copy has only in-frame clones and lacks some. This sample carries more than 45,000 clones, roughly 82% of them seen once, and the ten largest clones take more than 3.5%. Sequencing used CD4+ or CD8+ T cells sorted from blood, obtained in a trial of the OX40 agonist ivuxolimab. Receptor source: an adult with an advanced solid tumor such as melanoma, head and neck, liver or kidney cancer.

DNA of the CDR3: TGTGCCAGCAGCCTCCGACTAGCGGGAGGCGGCACAGATACGCAGTATTTT. Residues: CASSLRLAGGGTDTQYF. The chain employs TRBV4-2 and TRBJ2-3; 13 bases are shared with TRBD2. The CDR3 spans 17 residues. With V trimmed by 4 bases and J by 1 base, 5 bases remained unmatched. Germline CDR1 and CDR2: LGHNA and YNFKEQ.

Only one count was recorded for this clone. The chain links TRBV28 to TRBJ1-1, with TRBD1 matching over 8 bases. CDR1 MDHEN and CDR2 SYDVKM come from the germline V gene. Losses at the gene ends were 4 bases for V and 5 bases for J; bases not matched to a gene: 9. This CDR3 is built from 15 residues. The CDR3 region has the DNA TGTGCCAGCAGTTCGACAGGGGATTCGGAGACTGAAGCTTTCTTT. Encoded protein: CASSSTGDSETEAFF.

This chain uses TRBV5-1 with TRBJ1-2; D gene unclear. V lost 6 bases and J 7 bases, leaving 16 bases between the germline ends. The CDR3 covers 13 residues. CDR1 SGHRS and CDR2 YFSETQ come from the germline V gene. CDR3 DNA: TGCGCCAGCAAAACGGAGGCTGCTCTTGGCTACACCTTC. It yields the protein CASKTEAALGYTF.

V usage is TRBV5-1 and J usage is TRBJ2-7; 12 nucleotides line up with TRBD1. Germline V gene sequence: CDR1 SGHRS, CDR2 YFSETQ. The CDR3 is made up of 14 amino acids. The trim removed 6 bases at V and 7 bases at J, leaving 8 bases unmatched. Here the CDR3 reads CASNPGQGAREQYF. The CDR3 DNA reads TGCGCCAGCAACCCGGGACAGGGGGCGAGGGAGCAGTACTTC. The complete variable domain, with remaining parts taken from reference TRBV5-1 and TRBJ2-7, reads KAGVTQTPRYLIKTRGQQVTLSCSPISGHRSVSWYQQTPGQGLQFLFEYFSETQRNKGNFPGRFSGRQFSNSRSEMNVSTLELGDSALYLCASNPGQGAREQYFGPGTRLTVT.

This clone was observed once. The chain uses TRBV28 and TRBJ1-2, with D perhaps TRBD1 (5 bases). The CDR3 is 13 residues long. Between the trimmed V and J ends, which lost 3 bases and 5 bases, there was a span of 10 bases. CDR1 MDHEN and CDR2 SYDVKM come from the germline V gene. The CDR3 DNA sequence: TGTGCCAGCAGTTTCCCGGGACCTTATGGCTACACCTTC. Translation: CASSFPGPYGYTF.

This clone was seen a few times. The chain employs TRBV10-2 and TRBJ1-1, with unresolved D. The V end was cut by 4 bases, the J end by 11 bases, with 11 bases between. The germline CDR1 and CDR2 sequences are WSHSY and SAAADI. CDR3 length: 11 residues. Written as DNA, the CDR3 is TGCGCCAGCAGTGGAACGGCGGGGGCTTTCTTT. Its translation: CASSGTAGAFF.

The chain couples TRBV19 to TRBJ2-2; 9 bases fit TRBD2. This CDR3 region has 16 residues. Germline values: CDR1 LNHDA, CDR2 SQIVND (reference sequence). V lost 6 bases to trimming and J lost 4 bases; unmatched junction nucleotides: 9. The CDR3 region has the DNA TGTGCCAGTAGAAAGGTGGCTAGCGGGGCCACCGGGGAGCTGTTTTTT. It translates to CASRKVASGATGELFF.

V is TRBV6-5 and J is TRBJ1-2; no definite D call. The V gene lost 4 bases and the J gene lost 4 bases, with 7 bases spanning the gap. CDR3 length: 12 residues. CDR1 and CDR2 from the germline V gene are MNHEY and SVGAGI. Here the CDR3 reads CASSFPLYGYTF. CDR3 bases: TGTGCCAGCAGTTTCCCCCTCTATGGCTACACCTTC.